The clone carrying this TCR beta chain was observed a few times. What it recognizes is unknown. Germline-derived CDR1 and CDR2 are LGHNA and YNFKEQ. CDR3 length: 16 residues. The junction had 9 bases not matched to a gene; V was cut back by 0 bases and J by 6 bases. This sample is drawn from a study of response to subunit inactivated influenza vaccine. MiXCR, run by TCRdb on the RT-PCR reads, gives a single entry per CDR3 protein. Of fewer than 700,000 distinct CDR3 sequences in the sample, 10% to 15% were seen once. Study observations and caveats: The authors put forward the suggestion that each seasonal influenza vaccination may bring in only a limited number of new T cells.

The sample was PBMCs from blood, taken about 6 weeks after vaccination. The TCR was taken from a man over 45 who received an inactivated influenza vaccine. The chain is built from TRBV4-2 and TRBJ2-7; 9 bases fit TRBD2. The CDR3 bases are TGTGCCAGCAGCCAAGATTCGACCCTAGCGGGGCGCGAGCAGTACTTC. It encodes CASSQDSTLAGREQYF.